The T cell receptor (beta chain) under discussion was sequenced for a study of patients and donors after allogeneic stem cell transplantation. TCRdb passed the RT-PCR reads through MiXCR, listing each CDR3 protein once. The top ten clones hold under 6.5% of a sample with about 960,000 distinct CDR3 sequences, approximately 18% of them seen once. The CDR3 is made up of 17 amino acids. V lost 5 bases and J lost 1, with 19 bases in between. Sequenced input: blood, either unsorted or a sorted T cell fraction (not recorded which). The J gene is TRBJ2-3, the V gene TRBV12-3 or TRBV12-4; D may be TRBD2 (6 bases). This TCR was recovered from a human donor who was either an allogeneic HSCT recipient or a stem cell or donor lymphocyte infusion donor (not recorded which). It is not recorded whose cells these are; they may come from a transplant donor. CDR3 in DNA: TGTGCCAGCAGTCCTACTAGAGCCCTAGCGCGCACAGATACGCAGTATTTT. Protein: CASSPTRALARTDTQYF.